Below, 6 T cell receptor beta chains from the same sample are listed, as sequenced in a study of response to subunit inactivated influenza vaccine. A single record per CDR3 protein comes from TCRdb applying MiXCR to the RT-PCR reads. The repertoire holds 860,000 or so distinct CDR3 sequences, approximately 21% seen once, with about 10% in the top ten. The sequencing used PBMCs from blood, collected around 5 days after vaccination. The receptors stem from a man in his fifties who received an inactivated influenza vaccine.

J is TRBJ2-5 and V is TRBV24-1; tentatively, D is TRBD1 or TRBD2 (5 bases each). CDR3 length: 18 amino acids. Trimming removed 4 bases from V and 2 bases from J, with 22 bases in between. CDR1 is KGHDR and CDR2 is SFDVKD in the germline V gene. CDR3 DNA sequence: TGTGCCACCAGTGACCACCTTTCCGGGGCCGTGGAGCAAGAGACCCAGTACTTC. Amino acids: CATSDHLSGAVEQETQYF.

The V and J genes are TRBV11-2 and TRBJ2-1; the D gene could be TRBD1 or TRBD2 (5 bases each). V was trimmed by 3 bases and J by 0 bases, leaving 12 bases between them. Germline CDR1 reads SGHAT; CDR2 reads FQNNGV. There are 16 residues in the CDR3. The CDR3 nucleotides are TGTGCCAGCAGCTTCGGGGCGGGCAGCTCCTACAATGAGCAGTTCTTC. The encoded protein is CASSFGAGSSYNEQFF.

This clonotype came up a few times. CDR3 protein: CASSPTDKIPEAFF. The DNA for the CDR3 is TGTGCCAGCTCACCAACGGATAAAATCCCTGAAGCTTTCTTT. This rearrangement joins TRBV18 to TRBJ1-1; no definite D call. V gave up 2 bases and J gave up 6 bases, with 13 bases separating them. Germline V lookup: CDR1 KGHSH, CDR2 LQKENI. This CDR3 comprises 14 residues. The whole variable domain, filled in from reference TRBV18 and TRBJ1-1, reads NAGVMQNPRHLVRRRGQEARLRCSPMKGHSHVYWYRQLPEEGLKFMVYLQKENIIDESGMPKERFSAEFPKEGPSILRIQQVVRGDSAAYFCASSPTDKIPEAFFGQGTRLTVV.

This clonotype was seen only a few times. The genes are TRBV10-3 and TRBJ1-5; the D gene is possibly TRBD1 (6 bases). CDR1 is ENHRY, CDR2 SYGVKD, per germline. The CDR3 is 15 residues long. With 4 bases removed from V and 1 base from J, the gap between germline ends came to 11 bases. The CDR3 reads CAISGGTQSNQPQHF. The CDR3 coding sequence is TGTGCCATCAGTGGGGGGACACAAAGCAATCAGCCCCAGCATTTT.

In regard to this clonotype: A clone one base away is much larger, so this may be a read error. The chain employs TRBV29-1 and TRBJ1-1; no clear D gene. The germline V and J ends were trimmed by 4 bases and 1 base, with 7 bases remaining between them. CDR1 is SQVTM and CDR2 is ANQGSEA in the germline V gene. There are 12 residues in the CDR3. The chain's CDR3 is CSVVAANTEAFF. The CDR3 coding sequence is TGCAGCGTTGTGGCAGCGAACACTGAAGCTTTCTTT.

This chain links TRBV12-3 or TRBV12-4 with TRBJ1-6, with D tentatively TRBD1 (5 bases). V lost 5 bases, J lost 10 bases, and 15 bases lay in between. CDR3 length: 14 amino acids. The CDR3 DNA is TGTGCCAGCAGTCGGGGGGACTCAGGATCACCCCTCCACTTT. It specifies CASSRGDSGSPLHF.